This is a list of T cell receptor beta chains from one sample in a study of blood T cell repertoires in COVID-19. TCRdb keeps only in-frame clones here, not all; method: immunoSEQ multiplex PCR. The sample consists of 200,000 to 250,000 clones, 70% to 90% of them appearing once. Sequencing was done on a sample of peripheral blood. The receptors derive from a man in his 60s with acute or convalescent COVID-19. Both conserved end residues are part of each CDR3. Fields, in order: V gene, CDR3 length, J gene, clone size, D gene, CDR3 DNA, CDR3 protein. The D gene is left open where the match is weak. Not all rows give a size; the values are once, few, many and, for expanded clones, a class.

v_gene: TRBV6-1
len: 12
j_gene: TRBJ1-2
abundance: -
d_gene: -
CDR3nt: TGTGCCAGCAGTGAGGGCTTCTATGGCTACACCTTC
CDR3aa: CASSEGFYGYTF

v_gene: TRBV5-1
len: 15
j_gene: TRBJ1-5
abundance: -
d_gene: TRBD1
CDR3nt: TGCGCCAGCAGCTCTGGGACAGGGGGCTATCAGCCCCAGCATTTT
CDR3aa: CASSSGTGGYQPQHF

v_gene: TRBV11-3
len: 16
j_gene: TRBJ1-1
abundance: -
d_gene: TRBD1
CDR3nt: TGTGCCAGCAGCCCCCGGAAAGGGACAGGGTGGACTGAAGCTTTCTTT
CDR3aa: CASSPRKGTGWTEAFF

v_gene: TRBV19
len: 16
j_gene: TRBJ1-6
abundance: once
d_gene: -
CDR3nt: TGTGCCAGTAGTATTTTTCCTCGCTCCTATAATTCACCCCTCCACTTT
CDR3aa: CASSIFPRSYNSPLHF

v_gene: TRBV2
len: 16
j_gene: TRBJ1-4
abundance: -
d_gene: TRBD1
CDR3nt: TGTGCCAGCAGCGACCCCTCCCAGGGGGCGCGGGAAAAACTGTTTTTT
CDR3aa: CASSDPSQGAREKLFF

v_gene: TRBV2
len: 13
j_gene: TRBJ2-7
abundance: once
d_gene: TRBD1
CDR3nt: TGTGCCAGCAGTGTTGGACAGGGGTACGAGCAGTACTTC
CDR3aa: CASSVGQGYEQYF

v_gene: TRBV9
len: 16
j_gene: TRBJ2-2
abundance: -
d_gene: TRBD2
CDR3nt: TGTGCCAGCAACCCTCTAGCGGGAGGGAACACCGGGGAGCTGTTTTTT
CDR3aa: CASNPLAGGNTGELFF

v_gene: TRBV19
len: 14
j_gene: TRBJ2-1
abundance: few
d_gene: -
CDR3nt: TGTGCCAGTAGTATGGGAGGCGGGTACAATGAGCAGTTCTTC
CDR3aa: CASSMGGGYNEQFF

v_gene: TRBV7-3
len: 14
j_gene: TRBJ1-1
abundance: -
d_gene: TRBD1
CDR3nt: TGTGCCAGCAGCTTAACAGGGGGCGTCGGTGAAGCTTTCTTT
CDR3aa: CASSLTGGVGEAFF

v_gene: TRBV9
len: 15
j_gene: TRBJ2-5
abundance: -
d_gene: TRBD2
CDR3nt: TGTGCCAGCAGTGCCCCGACTAGCGGTCAAGAGACCCAGTACTTC
CDR3aa: CASSAPTSGQETQYF

v_gene: TRBV6-1
len: 16
j_gene: TRBJ2-1
abundance: -
d_gene: TRBD2
CDR3nt: TGTGCCAGCAGTGAAGCTTGGACTAGCGGGTACAATGAGCAGTTCTTC
CDR3aa: CASSEAWTSGYNEQFF

v_gene: TRBV5-6
len: 13
j_gene: TRBJ1-1
abundance: once
d_gene: -
CDR3nt: TGTGCCAGCAGCTTGGCCGGAGGCGGTGAAGCTTTCTTT
CDR3aa: CASSLAGGGEAFF

v_gene: TRBV19
len: 16
j_gene: TRBJ1-1
abundance: -
d_gene: TRBD1
CDR3nt: TGTGCCAGTAGTATAGTGGCCACGACAGGGGACACTGAAGCTTTCTTT
CDR3aa: CASSIVATTGDTEAFF

v_gene: TRBV28
len: 14
j_gene: TRBJ1-5
abundance: -
d_gene: -
CDR3nt: TGTGCCAGCAGCCCCCCAGGGGTTAATCAGCCCCAGCATTTT
CDR3aa: CASSPPGVNQPQHF

v_gene: TRBV27
len: 17
j_gene: TRBJ1-1
abundance: -
d_gene: TRBD1
CDR3nt: TGTGCCAGCAGCCCAGGGACAGGGAGGAAGTGGCACACTGAAGCTTTCTTT
CDR3aa: CASSPGTGRKWHTEAFF

v_gene: TRBV5-6
len: 14
j_gene: TRBJ2-3
abundance: -
d_gene: -
CDR3nt: TGTGCCAGCAGGAAAGGAGGGGTCTCTAATACGCAGTATTTT
CDR3aa: CASRKGGVSNTQYF

v_gene: TRBV30
len: 13
j_gene: TRBJ1-1
abundance: -
d_gene: -
CDR3nt: TGTGCCTGGAGTGTTGGGGGAGGGGCTGAAGCTTTCTTT
CDR3aa: CAWSVGGGAEAFF

v_gene: TRBV12-3/TRBV12-4
len: 11
j_gene: TRBJ1-2
abundance: -
d_gene: -
CDR3nt: TGTGCCAGCAGTTCCGTTAGAGGCTACACCTTC
CDR3aa: CASSSVRGYTF

v_gene: TRBV7-2
len: 14
j_gene: TRBJ2-1
abundance: -
d_gene: TRBD2
CDR3nt: TGTGCCAGCAGCGGCGGGACTACTTACAATGAGCAGTTCTTC
CDR3aa: CASSGGTTYNEQFF

v_gene: TRBV11-3
len: 16
j_gene: TRBJ2-2
abundance: once
d_gene: TRBD2
CDR3nt: TGTGCCAGCAGTTATCCCCTAGCGGGAGGGCCCGGGGAGCTGTTTTTT
CDR3aa: CASSYPLAGGPGELFF

v_gene: TRBV19
len: 16
j_gene: TRBJ2-5
abundance: -
d_gene: -
CDR3nt: TGTGCCAGTAGTATTGGAACAGGGGGAGGGCAAGAGACCCAGTACTTC
CDR3aa: CASSIGTGGGQETQYF

v_gene: TRBV25-1
len: 15
j_gene: TRBJ2-2
abundance: -
d_gene: TRBD2
CDR3nt: TGTGCCAGCACATCTAGCGGGGTGAACACCGGGGAGCTGTTTTTT
CDR3aa: CASTSSGVNTGELFF

v_gene: TRBV5-1
len: 15
j_gene: TRBJ1-1
abundance: -
d_gene: -
CDR3nt: TGCGCCAGCAGCTTACAAACGGGACAGAACACTGAAGCTTTCTTT
CDR3aa: CASSLQTGQNTEAFF

v_gene: TRBV28
len: 15
j_gene: TRBJ2-7
abundance: -
d_gene: -
CDR3nt: TGTGCCAGCAGTTTACCAGCGGGCACTTCCTACGAGCAGTACTTC
CDR3aa: CASSLPAGTSYEQYF

v_gene: TRBV18
len: 17
j_gene: TRBJ2-3
abundance: -
d_gene: TRBD2
CDR3nt: TGTGCCAGCTCACCACCAGCGGGGGACCCTAGCACAGATACGCAGTATTTT
CDR3aa: CASSPPAGDPSTDTQYF

v_gene: TRBV28
len: 16
j_gene: TRBJ1-1
abundance: -
d_gene: TRBD1
CDR3nt: TGTGCCAGCAGTTACCCATGGACAGGAGAGAACACTGAAGCTTTCTTT
CDR3aa: CASSYPWTGENTEAFF

v_gene: TRBV15
len: 15
j_gene: TRBJ2-3
abundance: once
d_gene: -
CDR3nt: TGTGCCACCAGCAGAGGGGGAGAAAGGGAGGATACGCAGTATTTT
CDR3aa: CATSRGGEREDTQYF

v_gene: TRBV7-2
len: 12
j_gene: TRBJ1-1
abundance: once
d_gene: -
CDR3nt: TGTGCCAGCAGCTTAGACGGGAAAAGGGCTTTCTTT
CDR3aa: CASSLDGKRAFF

v_gene: TRBV9
len: 17
j_gene: TRBJ2-1
abundance: -
d_gene: TRBD2
CDR3nt: TGTGCCAGCAGCGAGCCCCGCACCGGGGGGACCTACAATGAGCAGTTCTTC
CDR3aa: CASSEPRTGGTYNEQFF

v_gene: TRBV12-3/TRBV12-4
len: 12
j_gene: TRBJ2-3
abundance: -
d_gene: -
CDR3nt: TGTGCCAGCAGTTTGACCGGGGATACGCAGTATTTT
CDR3aa: CASSLTGDTQYF

v_gene: TRBV28
len: 15
j_gene: TRBJ1-5
abundance: few
d_gene: -
CDR3nt: TGTGCCAGCGGGAGTTTTGGGCAGGGGAATCAGCCCCAGCATTTT
CDR3aa: CASGSFGQGNQPQHF

v_gene: TRBV14
len: 15
j_gene: TRBJ1-1
abundance: -
d_gene: -
CDR3nt: TGTGCCAGCAGCCAAGACCGATTACAGGGTTTTGGAGCTTTCTTT
CDR3aa: CASSQDRLQGFGAFF

v_gene: TRBV2
len: 15
j_gene: TRBJ2-2
abundance: -
d_gene: -
CDR3nt: TGTGCCAGCAGTGGGCGACAGGTTGTCACCGGGGAGCTGTTTTTT
CDR3aa: CASSGRQVVTGELFF

v_gene: TRBV6-2/TRBV6-3
len: 12
j_gene: TRBJ1-2
abundance: few
d_gene: -
CDR3nt: TGTGCCAGCAGTTACGAGTCGCGTGGCTACACCTTC
CDR3aa: CASSYESRGYTF

v_gene: TRBV6-6
len: 14
j_gene: TRBJ1-4
abundance: -
d_gene: TRBD1
CDR3nt: TGTGCCAGCAGTTACGGGACAGGTCGTGAAAAACTGTTTTTT
CDR3aa: CASSYGTGREKLFF

v_gene: TRBV9
len: 16
j_gene: TRBJ2-5
abundance: -
d_gene: -
CDR3nt: TGTGCCAGCAGCGTAGGTCCATCGGGGGGCGGAGAGACCCAGTACTTC
CDR3aa: CASSVGPSGGGETQYF

v_gene: TRBV7-3
len: 14
j_gene: TRBJ2-5
abundance: -
d_gene: TRBD1
CDR3nt: TGTGCCAGCAGCCGACAGGGGTTGGGAGAGACCCAGTACTTC
CDR3aa: CASSRQGLGETQYF

v_gene: TRBV4-2
len: 15
j_gene: TRBJ2-7
abundance: -
d_gene: TRBD2
CDR3nt: TGTGCCAGCAGCCAGCAGGAGCGGGGCTCCTACGAGCAGTACTTC
CDR3aa: CASSQQERGSYEQYF

v_gene: TRBV2
len: 13
j_gene: TRBJ2-1
abundance: -
d_gene: -
CDR3nt: TGTGCCAGCACCGGAGTGTCGTCCGGTGAGCAGTTCTTC
CDR3aa: CASTGVSSGEQFF

v_gene: TRBV6-5
len: 16
j_gene: TRBJ2-1
abundance: -
d_gene: TRBD2
CDR3nt: TGTGCCAGCAGTTACGGGGGCGGGAGGGCCAGGAATGAGCAGTTCTTC
CDR3aa: CASSYGGGRARNEQFF

v_gene: TRBV24-1
len: 18
j_gene: TRBJ2-1
abundance: -
d_gene: TRBD2
CDR3nt: TGTGCCACCAGTGATTTCGGGTCAGCGGGAGGCTTTTACAATGAGCAGTTCTTC
CDR3aa: CATSDFGSAGGFYNEQFF

v_gene: TRBV25-1
len: 15
j_gene: TRBJ2-5
abundance: -
d_gene: TRBD2
CDR3nt: TGTGCCAGCAGTGAATCCAGCGGGACTGACGAGACCCAGTACTTC
CDR3aa: CASSESSGTDETQYF

v_gene: TRBV28
len: 13
j_gene: TRBJ1-1
abundance: -
d_gene: -
CDR3nt: TGTGCCAGCAGTAACAGCATGAACACTGAAGCTTTCTTT
CDR3aa: CASSNSMNTEAFF